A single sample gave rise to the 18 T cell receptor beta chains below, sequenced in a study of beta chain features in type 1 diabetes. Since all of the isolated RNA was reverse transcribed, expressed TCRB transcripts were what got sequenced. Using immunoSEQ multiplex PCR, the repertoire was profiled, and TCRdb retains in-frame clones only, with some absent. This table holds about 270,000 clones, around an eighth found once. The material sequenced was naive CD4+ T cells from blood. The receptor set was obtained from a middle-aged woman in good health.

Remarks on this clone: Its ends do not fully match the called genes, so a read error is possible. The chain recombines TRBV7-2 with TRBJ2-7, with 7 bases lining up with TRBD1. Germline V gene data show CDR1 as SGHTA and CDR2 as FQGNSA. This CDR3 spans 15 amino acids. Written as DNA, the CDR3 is TGTGTCAGCAGCTTAAGACAGGGCGGTAATTACGAGCAGTACTTC. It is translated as CVSSLRQGGNYEQYF. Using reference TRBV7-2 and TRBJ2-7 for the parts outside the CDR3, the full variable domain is GAGVSQSPSNKVTEKGKDVELRCDPISGHTALYWYRQSLGQGLEFLIYFQGNSAPDKSGLPSDRFSAERTGGSVSTLTIQRTQQEDSAVYLCVSSLRQGGNYEQYFGPGTRLTVT.

Here the CDR3 reads CASRVDRVKRLNTEAFF. CDR3 DNA sequence: TGTGCCAGCAGAGTTGACAGGGTGAAGAGACTGAACACTGAAGCTTTCTTT. The rearrangement links TRBV6-9 to TRBJ1-1; 7 nucleotides match TRBD1. With 6 bases clipped from V and 0 bases from J, the junction kept 13 bases outside the gene matches. The CDR3 length is 17 residues. The germline V gene has CDR1 MNHGY and CDR2 SVAAGI.

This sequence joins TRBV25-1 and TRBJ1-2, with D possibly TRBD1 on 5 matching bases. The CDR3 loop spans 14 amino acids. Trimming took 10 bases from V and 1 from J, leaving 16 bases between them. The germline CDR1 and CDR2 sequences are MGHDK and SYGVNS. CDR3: CATREGLGNYGYTF. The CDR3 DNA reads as TGTGCCACCCGGGAGGGGTTGGGTAACTATGGCTACACCTTC.

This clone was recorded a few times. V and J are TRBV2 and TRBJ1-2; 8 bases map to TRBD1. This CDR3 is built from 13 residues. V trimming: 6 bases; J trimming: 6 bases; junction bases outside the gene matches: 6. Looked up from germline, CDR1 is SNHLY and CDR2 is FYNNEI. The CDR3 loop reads CASSPGQGDGYTF. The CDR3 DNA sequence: TGTGCCAGCAGCCCCGGACAGGGAGATGGCTACACCTTC.

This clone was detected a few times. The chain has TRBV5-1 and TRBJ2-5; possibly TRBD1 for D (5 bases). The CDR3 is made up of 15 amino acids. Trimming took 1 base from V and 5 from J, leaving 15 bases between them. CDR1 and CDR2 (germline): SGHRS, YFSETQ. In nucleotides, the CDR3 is TGCGCCAGCAGCTTGACAGGTTATGGTTCGGAGACCCAGTACTTC. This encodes CASSLTGYGSETQYF.

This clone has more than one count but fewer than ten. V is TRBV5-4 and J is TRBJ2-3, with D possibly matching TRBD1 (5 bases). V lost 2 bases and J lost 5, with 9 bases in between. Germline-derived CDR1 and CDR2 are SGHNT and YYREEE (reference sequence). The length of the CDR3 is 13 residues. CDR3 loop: CASSFTGEDTQYF. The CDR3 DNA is TGTGCCAGCAGCTTTACAGGAGAAGATACGCAGTATTTT.

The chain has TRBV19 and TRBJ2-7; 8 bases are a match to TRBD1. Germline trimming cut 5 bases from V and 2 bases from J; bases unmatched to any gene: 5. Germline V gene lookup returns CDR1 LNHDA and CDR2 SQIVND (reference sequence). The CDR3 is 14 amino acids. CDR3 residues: CASSLRTGTYEQYF. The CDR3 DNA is TGTGCCAGTAGTCTCCGGACAGGGACCTACGAGCAGTACTTC.

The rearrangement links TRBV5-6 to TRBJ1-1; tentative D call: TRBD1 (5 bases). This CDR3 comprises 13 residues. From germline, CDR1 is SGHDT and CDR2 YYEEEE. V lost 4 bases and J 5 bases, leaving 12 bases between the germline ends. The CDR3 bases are TGTGCCAGCAGCCGCAGGGTGGGGACTGAAGCTTTCTTT. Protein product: CASSRRVGTEAFF.

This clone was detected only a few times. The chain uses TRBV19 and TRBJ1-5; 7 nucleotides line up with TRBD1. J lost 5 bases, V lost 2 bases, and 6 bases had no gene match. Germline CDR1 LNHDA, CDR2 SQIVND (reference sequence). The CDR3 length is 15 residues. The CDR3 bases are TGTGCCAGTAGTATAAGGGGGCCAGGGGATCAGCCCCAGCATTTT. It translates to CASSIRGPGDQPQHF. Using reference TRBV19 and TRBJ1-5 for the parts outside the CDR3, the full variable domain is DGGITQSPKYLFRKEGQNVTLSCEQNLNHDAMYWYRQDPGQGLRLIYYSQIVNDFQKGDIAEGYSVSREKKESFPLTVTSAQKNPTAFYLCASSIRGPGDQPQHFGDGTRLSIL.

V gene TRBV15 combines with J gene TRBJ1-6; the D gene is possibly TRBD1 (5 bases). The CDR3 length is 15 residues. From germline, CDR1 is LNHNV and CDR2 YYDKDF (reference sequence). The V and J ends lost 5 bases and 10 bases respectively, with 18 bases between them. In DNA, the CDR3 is TGTGCCACCAGCCCCAGGCGGGGGGTTGCATCACCCCTCCACTTT. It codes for CATSPRRGVASPLHF. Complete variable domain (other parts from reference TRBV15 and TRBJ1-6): DAMVIQNPRYQVTQFGKPVTLSCSQTLNHNVMYWYQQKSSQAPKLLFHYYDKDFNNEADTPDNFQSRRPNTSFCFLDIRSPGLGDTAMYLCATSPRRGVASPLHFGNGTRLTVT.

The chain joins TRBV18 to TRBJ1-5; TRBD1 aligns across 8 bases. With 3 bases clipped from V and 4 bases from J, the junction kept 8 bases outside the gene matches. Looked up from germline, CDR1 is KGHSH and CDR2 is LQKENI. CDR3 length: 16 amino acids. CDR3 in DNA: TGTGCCAGCTCACCCGACAGGGGAGGGGGAAATCAGCCCCAGCATTTT. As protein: CASSPDRGGGNQPQHF.

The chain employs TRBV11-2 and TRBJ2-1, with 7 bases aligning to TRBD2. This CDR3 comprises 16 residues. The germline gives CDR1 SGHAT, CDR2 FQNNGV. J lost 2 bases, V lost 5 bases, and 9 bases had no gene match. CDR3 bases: TGTGCCAGCAGCGTCAGGGCGGGGGAGGCCTACAATGAGCAGTTCTTC. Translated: CASSVRAGEAYNEQFF.

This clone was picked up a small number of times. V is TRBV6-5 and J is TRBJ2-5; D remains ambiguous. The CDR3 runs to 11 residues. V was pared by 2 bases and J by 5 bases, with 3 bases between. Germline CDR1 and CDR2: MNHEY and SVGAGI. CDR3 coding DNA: TGTGCCAGCAGTTACGGCGAGACCCAGTACTTC. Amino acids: CASSYGETQYF.

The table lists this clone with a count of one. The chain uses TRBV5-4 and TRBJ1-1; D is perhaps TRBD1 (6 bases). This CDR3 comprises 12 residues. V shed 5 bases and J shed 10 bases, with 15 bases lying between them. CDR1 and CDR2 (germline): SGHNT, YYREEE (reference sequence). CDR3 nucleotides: TGTGCCAGCAGTTCCCAAGGGGGGGGAGCTTTCTTT. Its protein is CASSSQGGGAFF.

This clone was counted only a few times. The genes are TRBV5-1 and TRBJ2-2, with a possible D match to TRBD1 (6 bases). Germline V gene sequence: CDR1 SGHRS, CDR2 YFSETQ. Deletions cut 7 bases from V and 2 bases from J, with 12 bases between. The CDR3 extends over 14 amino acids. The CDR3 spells CASDRDINTGELFF. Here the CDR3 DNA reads TGCGCCAGCGACCGGGACATCAACACCGGGGAGCTGTTTTTT. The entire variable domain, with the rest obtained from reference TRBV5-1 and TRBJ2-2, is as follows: KAGVTQTPRYLIKTRGQQVTLSCSPISGHRSVSWYQQTPGQGLQFLFEYFSETQRNKGNFPGRFSGRQFSNSRSEMNVSTLELGDSALYLCASDRDINTGELFFGEGSRLTVL.

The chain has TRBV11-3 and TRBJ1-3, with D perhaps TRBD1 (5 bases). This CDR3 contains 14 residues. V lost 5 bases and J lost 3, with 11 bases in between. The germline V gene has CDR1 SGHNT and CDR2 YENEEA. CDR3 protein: CASSRRGDGNTIYF. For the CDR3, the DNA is TGTGCCAGCAGCCGCCGGGGGGATGGAAACACCATATATTTT.

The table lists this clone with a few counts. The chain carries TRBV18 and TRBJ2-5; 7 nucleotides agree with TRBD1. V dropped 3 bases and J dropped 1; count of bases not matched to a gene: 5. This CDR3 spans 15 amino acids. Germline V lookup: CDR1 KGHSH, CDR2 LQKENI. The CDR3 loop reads CASSPWTGIQETQYF. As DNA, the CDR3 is TGTGCCAGCTCACCTTGGACAGGAATCCAAGAGACCCAGTACTTC. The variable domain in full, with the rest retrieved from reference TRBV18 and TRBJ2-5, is NAGVMQNPRHLVRRRGQEARLRCSPMKGHSHVYWYRQLPEEGLKFMVYLQKENIIDESGMPKERFSAEFPKEGPSILRIQQVVRGDSAAYFCASSPWTGIQETQYFGPGTRLLVL.

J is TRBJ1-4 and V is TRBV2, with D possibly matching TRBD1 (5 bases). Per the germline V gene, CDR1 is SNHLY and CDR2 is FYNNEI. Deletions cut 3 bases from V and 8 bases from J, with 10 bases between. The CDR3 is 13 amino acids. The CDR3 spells CASSDQGGEKLFF. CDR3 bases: TGTGCCAGCAGTGACCAGGGTGGAGAAAAACTGTTTTTT.